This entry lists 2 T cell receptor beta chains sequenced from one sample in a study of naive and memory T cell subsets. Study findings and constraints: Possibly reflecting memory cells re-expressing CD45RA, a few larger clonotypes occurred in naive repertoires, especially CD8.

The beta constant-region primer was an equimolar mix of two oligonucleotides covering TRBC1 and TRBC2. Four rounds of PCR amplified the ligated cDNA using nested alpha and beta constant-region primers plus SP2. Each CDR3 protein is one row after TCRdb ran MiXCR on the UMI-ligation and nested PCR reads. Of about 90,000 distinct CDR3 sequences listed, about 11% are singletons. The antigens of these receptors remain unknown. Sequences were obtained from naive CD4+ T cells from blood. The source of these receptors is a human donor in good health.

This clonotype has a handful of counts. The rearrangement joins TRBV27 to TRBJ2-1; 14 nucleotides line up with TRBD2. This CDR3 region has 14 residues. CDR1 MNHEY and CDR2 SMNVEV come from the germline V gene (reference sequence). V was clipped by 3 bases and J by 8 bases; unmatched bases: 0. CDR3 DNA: TGTGCCAGCAGTTTGACTAGCGGGGGGGATGAGCAGTTCTTC. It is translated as CASSLTSGGDEQFF.

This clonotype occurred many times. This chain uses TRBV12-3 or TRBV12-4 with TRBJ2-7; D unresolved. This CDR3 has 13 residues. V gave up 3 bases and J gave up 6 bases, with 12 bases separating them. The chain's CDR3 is CASSFDEPLEQYF. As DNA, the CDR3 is TGTGCCAGCAGTTTTGACGAGCCCCTCGAGCAGTACTTC.